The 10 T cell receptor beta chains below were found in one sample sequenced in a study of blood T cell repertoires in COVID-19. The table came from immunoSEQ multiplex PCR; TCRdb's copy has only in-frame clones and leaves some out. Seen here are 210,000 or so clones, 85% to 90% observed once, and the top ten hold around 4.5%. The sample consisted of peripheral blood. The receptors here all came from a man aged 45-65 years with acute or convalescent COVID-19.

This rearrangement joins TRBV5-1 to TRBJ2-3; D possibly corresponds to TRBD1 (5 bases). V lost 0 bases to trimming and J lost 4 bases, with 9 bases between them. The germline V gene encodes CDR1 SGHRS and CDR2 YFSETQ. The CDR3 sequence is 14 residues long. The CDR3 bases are TGCGCCAGCAGCTTGGACAGGTTGCCAGATACGCAGTATTTT. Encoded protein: CASSLDRLPDTQYF. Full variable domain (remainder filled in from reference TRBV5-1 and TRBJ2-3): KAGVTQTPRYLIKTRGQQVTLSCSPISGHRSVSWYQQTPGQGLQFLFEYFSETQRNKGNFPGRFSGRQFSNSRSEMNVSTLELGDSALYLCASSLDRLPDTQYFGPGTRLTVL.

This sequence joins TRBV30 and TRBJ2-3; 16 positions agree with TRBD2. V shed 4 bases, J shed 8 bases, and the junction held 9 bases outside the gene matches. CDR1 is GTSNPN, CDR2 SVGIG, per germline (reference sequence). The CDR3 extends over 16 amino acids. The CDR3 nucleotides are TGTGCCTGGAATGGAGGGACTAGCGGGGGGGCGTCTACGCAGTATTTT. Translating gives CAWNGGTSGGASTQYF.

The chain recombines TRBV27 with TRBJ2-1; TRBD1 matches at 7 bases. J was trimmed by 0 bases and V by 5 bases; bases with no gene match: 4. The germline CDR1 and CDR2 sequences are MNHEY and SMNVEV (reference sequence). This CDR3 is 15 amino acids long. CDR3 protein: CASSLTGSSYNEQFF. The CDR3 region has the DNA TGTGCCAGCAGTCTGACAGGGAGCTCCTACAATGAGCAGTTCTTC.

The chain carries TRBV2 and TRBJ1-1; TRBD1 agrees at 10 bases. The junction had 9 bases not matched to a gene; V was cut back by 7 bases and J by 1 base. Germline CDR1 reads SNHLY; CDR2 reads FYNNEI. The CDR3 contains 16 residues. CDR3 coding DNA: TGTGCCAGCACTCCGGGACAGGGGCGGGGGAACACTGAAGCTTTCTTT. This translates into CASTPGQGRGNTEAFF.

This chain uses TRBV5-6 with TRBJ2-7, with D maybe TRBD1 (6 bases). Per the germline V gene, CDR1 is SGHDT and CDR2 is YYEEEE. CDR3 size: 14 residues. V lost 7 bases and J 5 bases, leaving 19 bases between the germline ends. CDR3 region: CASFPGALYHEQYF. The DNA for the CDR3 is TGTGCCAGCTTTCCAGGGGCGCTTTATCACGAGCAGTACTTC.

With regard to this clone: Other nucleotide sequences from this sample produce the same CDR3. The CDR3 sequence is CASSGGQANTEAFF. The CDR3 coding sequence is TGTGCCAGCTCGGGGGGACAGGCGAACACTGAAGCTTTCTTT. The chain combines TRBV18 with TRBJ1-1; 8 nucleotides align to TRBD1. The germline gives CDR1 KGHSH, CDR2 LQKENI. The CDR3 sequence is 14 residues long. The J segment lost 1 base and the V segment lost 6 bases, leaving 4 bases of the junction unmatched.

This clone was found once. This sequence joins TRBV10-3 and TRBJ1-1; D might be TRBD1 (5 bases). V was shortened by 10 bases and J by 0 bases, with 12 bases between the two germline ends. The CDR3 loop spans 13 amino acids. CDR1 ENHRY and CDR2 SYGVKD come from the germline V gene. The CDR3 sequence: CATGGGVNTEAFF. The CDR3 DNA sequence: TGTGCCACCGGCGGGGGGGTGAACACTGAAGCTTTCTTT.

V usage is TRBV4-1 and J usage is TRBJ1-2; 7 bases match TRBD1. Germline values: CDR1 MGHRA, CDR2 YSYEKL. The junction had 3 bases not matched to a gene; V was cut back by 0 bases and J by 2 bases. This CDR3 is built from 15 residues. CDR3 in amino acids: CASSQDRGLNYGYTF. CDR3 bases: TGCGCCAGCAGCCAAGACAGGGGGTTAAACTATGGCTACACCTTC.

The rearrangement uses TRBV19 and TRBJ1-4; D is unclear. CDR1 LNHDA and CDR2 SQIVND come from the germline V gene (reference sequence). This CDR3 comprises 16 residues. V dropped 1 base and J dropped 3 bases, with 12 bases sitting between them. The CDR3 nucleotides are TGTGCCAGTAGTATAGTATTGAGGAGTGCTAATGAAAAACTGTTTTTT. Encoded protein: CASSIVLRSANEKLFF.

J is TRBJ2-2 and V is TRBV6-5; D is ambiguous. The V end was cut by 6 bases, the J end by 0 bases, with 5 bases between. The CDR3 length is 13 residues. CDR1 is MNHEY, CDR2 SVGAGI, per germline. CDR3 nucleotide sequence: TGTGCCAGCAGGCGCGCGAACACCGGGGAGCTGTTTTTT. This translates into CASRRANTGELFF.